Shown below are 8 T cell receptor beta chains from a single sample sequenced in a study of blood T cell repertoires in COVID-19. The table came from immunoSEQ multiplex PCR; TCRdb's copy has only in-frame clones and leaves some out. The data contain 250,000 to 350,000 clones, more than 75% of them singletons. The specimen sequenced was PBMCs or T cells enriched from blood (not recorded which). Every receptor here comes from a man aged 60-69 years who had recovered from COVID-19.

The chain combines TRBV5-1 with TRBJ2-2; 8 positions match TRBD2. With 2 bases clipped from V and 7 bases from J, the junction kept 13 bases outside the gene matches. The CDR3 runs to 17 residues. CDR1 is SGHRS, CDR2 YFSETQ, per germline. The CDR3 nucleotides are TGCGCCAGCAGCTTACCCCGGACTAGCCGGGAACGCGGGGAGCTGTTTTTT. Amino acids: CASSLPRTSRERGELFF.

The chain links TRBV7-9 to TRBJ2-3, with D possibly matching TRBD2 (6 bases). Trimming left V 2 bases short and J 5 bases short, with 11 bases between. This CDR3 is built from 14 residues. The germline CDR1 and CDR2 sequences are SEHNR and FQNEAQ (reference sequence). The CDR3 sequence: CASSLRGRGDTQYF. The CDR3 DNA sequence: TGTGCCAGCAGCTTACGAGGGCGGGGAGATACGCAGTATTTT.

The chain uses TRBV5-1 and TRBJ2-3; 7 bases fit TRBD2. CDR3 length equals 14 residues. The J segment lost 2 bases and the V segment lost 6 bases, leaving 6 bases of the junction unmatched. In germline, CDR1 is SGHRS, CDR2 YFSETQ. The CDR3, as DNA: TGCGCCAGCACCACGGGAGGCACCACAGATACGCAGTATTTT. This translates into CASTTGGTTDTQYF.

The chain employs TRBV25-1 and TRBJ2-7; weak D call: TRBD1 (6 bases). The CDR3 runs 14 residues. V dropped 3 bases and J dropped 0 bases, with 9 bases sitting between them. Germline lookup yields CDR1 MGHDK and CDR2 SYGVNS. The CDR3 here is CASSDTGSSYEQYF. The CDR3 DNA is TGTGCCAGCAGTGACACAGGGAGCTCCTACGAGCAGTACTTC.

This clone is a singleton in its sample. The chain combines TRBV10-3 with TRBJ1-1; tentatively, D is TRBD1 (5 bases). V shed 7 bases and J shed 5 bases, with 17 bases lying between them. Germline-derived CDR1 and CDR2 are ENHRY and SYGVKD. CDR3 length equals 14 residues. The CDR3 DNA is TGTGCCATCACGCCCGGTGCGGGGGAAACTGAAGCTTTCTTT. It specifies CAITPGAGETEAFF.

This clone showed up just once. The chain recombines TRBV12-3 or TRBV12-4 with TRBJ2-3; 7 bases line up with TRBD1. The CDR3 is 13 amino acids. V trimming: 5 bases; J trimming: 4 bases; junction bases outside the gene matches: 3. The CDR3 protein is CASSGTVPDTQYF. DNA of the CDR3: TGTGCCAGCAGTGGGACAGTCCCAGATACGCAGTATTTT.

The V gene is TRBV2, the J gene TRBJ2-2; no definite D call. The germline CDR1 and CDR2 sequences are SNHLY and FYNNEI. Trimming left V 6 bases short and J 3 bases short, with 5 bases between. This CDR3 region has 12 residues. The CDR3 DNA reads as TGTGCCAGCAGCCTAGACACCGGGGAGCTGTTTTTT. Its protein is CASSLDTGELFF.

V and J are TRBV7-2 and TRBJ2-7, with 7 nucleotides matching TRBD1. With 2 bases clipped from V and 2 bases from J, the junction kept 3 bases outside the gene matches. The CDR3 runs to 14 residues. CDR1 and CDR2 from the germline V gene are SGHTA and FQGNSA. DNA for the CDR3: TGTGCCAGCAGCTTATTCGGACAGGCCTACGAGCAGTACTTC. Its protein product is CASSLFGQAYEQYF.